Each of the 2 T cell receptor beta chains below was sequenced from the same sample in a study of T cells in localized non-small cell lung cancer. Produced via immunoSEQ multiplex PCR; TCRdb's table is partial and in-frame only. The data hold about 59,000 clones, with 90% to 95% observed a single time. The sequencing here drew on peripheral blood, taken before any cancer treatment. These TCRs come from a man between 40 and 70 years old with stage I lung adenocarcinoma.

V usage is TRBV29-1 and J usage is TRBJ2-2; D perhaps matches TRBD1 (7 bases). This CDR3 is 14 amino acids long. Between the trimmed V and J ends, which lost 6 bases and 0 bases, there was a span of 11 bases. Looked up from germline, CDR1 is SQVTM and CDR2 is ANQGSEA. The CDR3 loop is CSVAGQTNTGELFF. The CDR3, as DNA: TGCAGCGTCGCGGGACAGACGAACACCGGGGAGCTGTTTTTT.

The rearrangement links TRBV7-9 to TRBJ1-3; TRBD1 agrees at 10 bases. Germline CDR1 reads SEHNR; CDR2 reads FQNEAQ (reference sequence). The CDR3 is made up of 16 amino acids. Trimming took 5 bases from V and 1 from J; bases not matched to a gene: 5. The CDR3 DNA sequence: TGTGCCAGCAGCCCAGGGACAGGGGTTTCTGGAAACACCATATATTTT. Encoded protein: CASSPGTGVSGNTIYF.